Presented here are 32 T cell receptor beta chains from one specimen sequenced in a study of T cell responses to AZD1222 COVID-19 vaccine. Some clones are missing from TCRdb's copy, which holds only in-frame ones; the method was immunoSEQ multiplex PCR. The data show approximately 200,000 clones, with 80% to 95% seen just once and around 3.7% held by the top ten. The input for sequencing was peripheral blood, taken 28 days after the second AZD1222 dose. The receptors originated from an adult who received the AZD1222 COVID-19 vaccine.

The chain links TRBV5-1 to TRBJ2-3; D perhaps matches TRBD1 (6 bases). Germline V gene lookup returns CDR1 SGHRS and CDR2 YFSETQ. V lost 5 bases and J lost 4, with 11 bases in between. This CDR3 has 13 residues. The DNA for the CDR3 is TGCGCCAGCAGTTACAGGGACCCAGATACGCAGTATTTT. The encoded protein is CASSYRDPDTQYF.

This clone was seen only a few times. The genes are TRBV28 and TRBJ2-7, with D possibly being TRBD1 or TRBD2 (7 bases each). The V end was cut by 6 bases, the J end by 4 bases, with 19 bases between. Germline V CDR1 and CDR2: MDHEN, SYDVKM. The CDR3 is 15 residues long. CDR3 bases: TGTGCCAGCAGCCCAGCGGGGACAGAAAGTTACGAGCAGTACTTC. Its translation is CASSPAGTESYEQYF.

The rearrangement joins TRBV28 to TRBJ2-3, with 9 bases lining up with TRBD2. Germline-derived CDR1 and CDR2 are MDHEN and SYDVKM. This CDR3 spans 17 amino acids. The V gene end was trimmed by 2 bases and the J gene end by 5 bases; junction bases not matched to a gene: 11. In nucleotides, the CDR3 is TGTGCCAGCAGTTTAGACGCTGCGGGAGGGAGCGTAGATACGCAGTATTTT. The encoded protein is CASSLDAAGGSVDTQYF. Full variable domain (rest looked up from reference TRBV28 and TRBJ2-3): DVKVTQSSRYLVKRTGEKVFLECVQDMDHENMFWYRQDPGLGLRLIYFSYDVKMKEKGDIPEGYSVSREKKERFSLILESASTNQTSMYLCASSLDAAGGSVDTQYFGPGTRLTVL.

This clone was seen a few times. The chain couples TRBV5-5 to TRBJ1-3, with D uncertain. The CDR3 runs 17 residues. The germline V gene has CDR1 SGHKS and CDR2 YYEKEE (reference sequence). Trimming left V 0 bases short and J 4 bases short, with 17 bases between. Written as DNA, the CDR3 is TGTGCCAGCAGCTTGGGGCCCCACGGTCCCAGCGGAAACACCATATATTTT. Amino acid sequence: CASSLGPHGPSGNTIYF.

This clone is a singleton in its sample. The chain combines TRBV13 with TRBJ2-7; possible D gene TRBD1, 5 bases. This CDR3 contains 15 residues. Germline loops: CDR1 PRHDT, CDR2 FYEKMQ (reference sequence). V lost 6 bases to trimming and J lost 6 bases, with 21 bases between them. CDR3: CASRQAIDLLGEQYF. Written as DNA, the CDR3 is TGTGCCAGCAGACAGGCAATAGACCTTTTGGGCGAGCAGTACTTC.

V usage is TRBV6-5 and J usage is TRBJ1-1; D remains ambiguous. The V end was cut by 7 bases, the J end by 6 bases, with 18 bases between. There are 14 residues in the CDR3. Per germline, CDR1 MNHEY and CDR2 SVGAGI. CDR3 loop: CASTPRGGSPEAFF. CDR3 coding DNA: TGTGCCAGCACTCCCCGGGGAGGGTCCCCTGAAGCTTTCTTT.

The chain couples TRBV29-1 to TRBJ1-2, with unresolved D. Trimming pared 4 bases from V and 5 bases from J, leaving 14 bases between. The CDR3 consists of 13 residues. Germline CDR1 SQVTM, CDR2 ANQGSEA. CDR3 nucleotide sequence: TGCAGCGTTGGGAGGGCCCCTGGGTATGGCTACACCTTC. Amino acid sequence: CSVGRAPGYGYTF.

The chain employs TRBV19 and TRBJ2-3; perhaps TRBD2 as D (6 bases). CDR1 is LNHDA, CDR2 SQIVND, per germline (reference sequence). V lost 0 bases and J lost 3, with 16 bases in between. This CDR3 contains 17 residues. CDR3 sequence: CASSIDSGPRETDTQYF. CDR3 DNA sequence: TGTGCCAGTAGTATAGATTCGGGACCTCGGGAGACAGATACGCAGTATTTT.

The V call is TRBV5-5, the J call TRBJ1-6; D uncertain. This CDR3 has 17 amino acids. Trimming shortened V by 1 base and J by 4 bases, and 15 bases separated the two germline ends. CDR1 SGHKS and CDR2 YYEKEE come from the germline V gene (reference sequence). The CDR3 DNA sequence: TGTGCCAGCAGCTTGTTTGTTAGTACAGCTTATAATTCACCCCTCCACTTT. Translation gives CASSLFVSTAYNSPLHF.

The chain uses TRBV24-1 and TRBJ1-5; a possible D gene is TRBD1 (6 bases). The V gene's germline CDR1 is KGHDR and CDR2 SFDVKD. CDR3 length equals 14 residues. Trimming pared 2 bases from V and 7 bases from J, leaving 11 bases between. CDR3 loop: CATSDWGQEQPQHF. Written as DNA, the CDR3 is TGTGCCACCAGTGATTGGGGGCAGGAGCAGCCCCAGCATTTT.

The chain joins TRBV4-1 to TRBJ2-1; D is ambiguous. The CDR3 totals 17 residues. V was cut by 2 bases and J by 0 bases, with 14 bases left in between. Per the germline V gene, CDR1 is MGHRA and CDR2 is YSYEKL. The DNA for the CDR3 is TGCGCCAGCAGCCAAAGTCAATGGGCGAGCTCCTACAATGAGCAGTTCTTC. This gives the protein CASSQSQWASSYNEQFF.

The rearrangement links TRBV27 to TRBJ2-7, with D possibly being TRBD1 (6 bases). CDR1 and CDR2 (germline): MNHEY, SMNVEV (reference sequence). The V gene lost 3 bases and the J gene lost 2 bases, with 8 bases spanning the gap. This CDR3 comprises 13 residues. This chain's CDR3 is CASSFGQTYEQYF. CDR3 in DNA: TGTGCCAGCAGTTTCGGACAGACCTACGAGCAGTACTTC.

The chain has TRBV29-1 and TRBJ2-5; D call uncertain. The CDR3 runs to 12 residues. V shed 4 bases and J shed 0 bases, with 6 bases lying between them. Germline loops: CDR1 SQVTM, CDR2 ANQGSEA. CDR3 region: CSVVLNQETQYF. CDR3 nucleotides: TGCAGCGTTGTTTTAAACCAAGAGACCCAGTACTTC.

The chain employs TRBV30 and TRBJ1-1, with D perhaps TRBD1 (5 bases). The CDR3 sequence is 14 residues long. CDR1 GTSNPN and CDR2 SVGIG come from the germline V gene (reference sequence). The germline V and J ends were trimmed by 5 bases and 3 bases, with 16 bases remaining between them. DNA of the CDR3: TGTGCCTGGCGAAGACAGATGGGATACACTGAAGCTTTCTTT. It yields the protein CAWRRQMGYTEAFF.

This chain links TRBV25-1 with TRBJ1-4; the D is unclear. This CDR3 contains 15 residues. The V end was cut by 7 bases, the J end by 3 bases, with 15 bases between. Germline CDR1 reads MGHDK; CDR2 reads SYGVNS. The CDR3 spells CASTEGRDPNEKLFF. CDR3 nucleotides: TGTGCCAGCACCGAAGGACGGGATCCTAATGAAAAACTGTTTTTT.

As DNA, the CDR3 is TGCGCCAGCAGCCAAGATTTAGGTCGCGAGCAGTACTTC. Translation: CASSQDLGREQYF. The V call is TRBV4-1, the J call TRBJ2-7; D call uncertain. V lost 0 bases and J 6 bases, leaving 9 bases between the germline ends. CDR3 length: 13 residues. Germline V gene lookup returns CDR1 MGHRA and CDR2 YSYEKL.

This clone was counted a single time. The chain employs TRBV19 and TRBJ2-1; D possibly corresponds to TRBD2 (6 bases). The CDR3 has 14 amino acids. Germline V lookup: CDR1 LNHDA, CDR2 SQIVND (reference sequence). Trimming stripped 8 bases from V and 0 bases from J, with 11 bases between. This chain's CDR3 is CASHAGSSYNEQFF. CDR3 nucleotides: TGTGCCAGTCACGCGGGAAGCTCCTACAATGAGCAGTTCTTC. The variable domain in full, with the rest retrieved from reference TRBV19 and TRBJ2-1, is DGGITQSPKYLFRKEGQNVTLSCEQNLNHDAMYWYRQDPGQGLRLIYYSQIVNDFQKGDIAEGYSVSREKKESFPLTVTSAQKNPTAFYLCASHAGSSYNEQFFGPGTRLTVL.

This chain connects TRBV19 to TRBJ1-1; 7 nucleotides agree with TRBD1. Unmatched junction bases numbered 1, after V lost 5 bases and J lost 1 base. Germline V CDR1 and CDR2: LNHDA, SQIVND (reference sequence). The CDR3 contains 13 residues. DNA for the CDR3: TGTGCCAGTAGTGGGACAGAGAACACTGAAGCTTTCTTT. It encodes CASSGTENTEAFF.

V is TRBV4-2 and J is TRBJ2-1, with 7 nucleotides matching TRBD2. V lost 1 base, J lost 8 bases, and 8 bases stayed unmatched. The CDR3 spans 15 residues. Germline values: CDR1 LGHNA, CDR2 YNFKEQ. CDR3 sequence reads: CASSQVQLADDEQFF. The DNA for the CDR3 is TGTGCCAGCAGCCAAGTACAGCTAGCGGACGATGAGCAGTTCTTC.

This chain uses TRBV7-8 with TRBJ2-1; 10 bases fit TRBD2. CDR3 size: 15 residues. V shed 5 bases and J 6 bases; nucleotides not matched to a gene: 7. Germline V gives CDR1 SGHVS, CDR2 FQNEAQ. CDR3 amino acids: CASSRPRLAGNEQFF. Here the CDR3 DNA reads TGTGCCAGCAGCCGCCCGAGACTAGCGGGCAATGAGCAGTTCTTC.

About this clone: The junction and the germline gene differ at one end; a read error may be behind it. The chain links TRBV12-5 to TRBJ2-7; D is uncertain. CDR1 is LGHNT, CDR2 FRNRAP, per germline. The CDR3 is 12 amino acids. In DNA, the CDR3 is TGTGCTAGTGGCTTGGGGAACTACGAGCAGTACTTC. Encoded protein: CASGLGNYEQYF.

V usage is TRBV23-1 and J usage is TRBJ1-5; D might be TRBD1 (5 bases). TRBV23-1 carries the ORF label, with uncertain function. The CDR3 is made up of 12 amino acids. V lost 4 bases to trimming and J lost 8 bases, with 9 bases between them. The CDR3 DNA follows: TGCGCCAGCAGTCCAGGGAACGAGCCCCAGCATTTT. This gives the protein CASSPGNEPQHF.

The gene calls are TRBV11-2 and TRBJ2-1; 10 bases are shared with TRBD2. CDR3 length: 15 residues. The germline V gene encodes CDR1 SGHAT and CDR2 FQNNGV. J was trimmed by 5 bases and V by 5 bases; bases with no gene match: 6. The CDR3 spells CASSLGTSANNEQFF. The CDR3 DNA sequence: TGTGCCAGCAGCCTAGGGACTAGCGCGAACAATGAGCAGTTCTTC.

In its sample, this clone was seen once. The V call is TRBV30, the J call TRBJ1-1; 10 nucleotides match TRBD1. J was trimmed by 11 bases and V by 4 bases; bases with no gene match: 7. Germline CDR1 and CDR2: GTSNPN and SVGIG (reference sequence). The CDR3 is made up of 12 amino acids. CDR3 amino acids: CAWKQGQGRAFF. CDR3 sequence (DNA): TGTGCCTGGAAACAGGGACAGGGGAGGGCTTTCTTT.

The rearrangement joins TRBV4-2 to TRBJ2-7; D is possibly TRBD1 or TRBD2 (5 bases each). The CDR3 sequence is 15 residues long. V lost 4 bases, J lost 5 bases, and 18 bases lay in between. Germline V lookup: CDR1 LGHNA, CDR2 YNFKEQ. For the CDR3, the DNA is TGTGCCAGCAGCCTGAGTCTGGGGGTTTACCACGAGCAGTACTTC. It is translated as CASSLSLGVYHEQYF.

The genes are TRBV4-3 and TRBJ2-5; D not resolved. Germline V gene lookup returns CDR1 LGHNA and CDR2 YSLEER. This CDR3 contains 15 residues. The V end was cut by 0 bases, the J end by 2 bases, with 10 bases between. In DNA form, the CDR3 reads TGCGCCAGCAGCCAAGATCAAACTCCTCAAGAGACCCAGTACTTC. Its protein is CASSQDQTPQETQYF.

The DNA of the CDR3 is TGTGCCAGCAGCCGGACAGGGGGCGACACTGAAGCTTTCTTT. Translated: CASSRTGGDTEAFF. This sequence joins TRBV3-1 (or the pseudogene TRBV3-2) and TRBJ1-1, with 11 bases identical to TRBD1. The CDR3 loop spans 14 amino acids. Germline V gives CDR1 LGHDT, CDR2 YNNKEL (reference sequence). V shed 4 bases, J shed 3 bases, and the junction held 1 base outside the gene matches.

V usage is TRBV4-2 and J usage is TRBJ2-2; 8 bases line up with TRBD1. The CDR3 is made up of 16 amino acids. The J segment lost 6 bases and the V segment lost 3 bases, leaving 9 bases of the junction unmatched. CDR1 is LGHNA and CDR2 is YNFKEQ in the germline V gene. In nucleotides, the CDR3 is TGTGCCAGCAGCCACGGACAGGGAGGTATCGCCGGGGAGCTGTTTTTT. Its translation is CASSHGQGGIAGELFF.

V is TRBV29-1 and J is TRBJ1-4, with a possible D match to TRBD1 (6 bases). The CDR3 runs to 14 residues. In germline, CDR1 is SQVTM, CDR2 ANQGSEA. Trimming took off 5 bases at V and 0 bases at J, with 10 bases between the two ends. The CDR3 sequence is CSVRTDSTNEKLFF. Written as DNA, the CDR3 is TGCAGCGTTAGGACAGACTCAACTAATGAAAAACTGTTTTTT.

This chain links TRBV10-3 with TRBJ1-1; D remains ambiguous. The CDR3 sequence is 13 residues long. Germline loops: CDR1 ENHRY, CDR2 SYGVKD. The germline V and J ends were trimmed by 7 bases and 5 bases, with 14 bases remaining between them. The CDR3 coding sequence is TGTGCCATCATAACCCACCCGGGGACTGAAGCTTTCTTT. It translates to CAIITHPGTEAFF.

This chain uses TRBV6-6 with TRBJ2-3, with 12 bases identical to TRBD1. Unmatched junction bases numbered 10, after V lost 5 bases and J lost 4 bases. The germline V gene encodes CDR1 MNHNY and CDR2 SVGAGI (reference sequence). The CDR3 totals 17 residues. The CDR3 reads CASSPSTGTGGPDTQYF. The CDR3 region has the DNA TGTGCCAGCAGTCCTTCCACCGGGACAGGGGGCCCAGATACGCAGTATTTT.

This chain joins TRBV9 and TRBJ2-4, with TRBD2 identical over 10 bases. The trim removed 0 bases at V and 1 base at J, leaving 10 bases unmatched. Germline V gene sequence: CDR1 SGDLS, CDR2 YYNGEE. This CDR3 is 19 amino acids long. CDR3 sequence (DNA): TGTGCCAGCAGCGTAGAGTCAGGGGTAGCGGGAGGCGCCAAAAACATTCAGTACTTC. This codes for CASSVESGVAGGAKNIQYF.